Included here is one TCR beta chain sequence, with context. Its specificity is not known. These data belong to a study of T-cell memory formation after mild COVID-19. Study findings and constraints: From day 15 to 85, contracting clones were balanced between CD4 and CD8, whereas later expanders leaned toward CD4+. The CD4+ clones that contracted clustered mainly within CM and EM, and the CD8+ clones concentrated in EMRA. Cross-reactive memory apparently joined, as some responding clones appeared in pre-infection memory.

Unmatched junction bases numbered 11, after V lost 5 bases and J lost 5 bases. The CDR3 sequence is 15 residues long. Via MiXCR, TCRdb re-called the 5' RACE reads, giving one row per CDR3 protein. The sample yields about 140,000 distinct CDR3 sequences, more than 13% seen once. The V and J genes are TRBV12-3 or TRBV12-4 and TRBJ1-2; 7 bases agree with TRBD1. What was sequenced was PBMCs or a T cell subset sorted from them (not recorded which). The clonotype comes from an adult woman who had mild COVID-19 (a few samples of this study predate the infection). Cell type and time point are not known. CDR3 bases: TGTGCCAGCAGTACTACGGGACAGCTAAGATATGGCTACACCTTC. Translation gives CASSTTGQLRYGYTF.